Below, one TCR beta chain is given with its context. Its target is unknown. The CDR3 is 14 amino acids. This sample was taken from a study of blood T cells in healthy people across ages. Findings of the study overall: Significant beta diversity loss was already apparent by age about 42, declining roughly linearly.

A second PCR, run for about 6 to 11 cycles, used a sample-barcoded 5' primer plus a J-beta primer mix. Using its own MiXCR run on the 5' RACE reads, TCRdb lists one record per CDR3 protein. The sample carries some 760,000 distinct CDR3 sequences, roughly 25% recorded once. A further study also used this sample, focusing on T cells of mothers and their children. As reported in that work: Nine systemically healthy Caucasian donors: three mothers, six children.

Sequenced: blood. J is TRBJ2-5 and V is TRBV12-3 or TRBV12-4; 8 nucleotides match TRBD1. TRBJ2-1 matches the DNA end more closely, so the J call is doubtful. The sequence came from a boy younger than 18 in good health. The CDR3 DNA is TGTGCCAGCCGTAAGGACAGGGTCCTTGATGAGCAGTTCTTC. Amino acids: CASRKDRVLDEQFF.